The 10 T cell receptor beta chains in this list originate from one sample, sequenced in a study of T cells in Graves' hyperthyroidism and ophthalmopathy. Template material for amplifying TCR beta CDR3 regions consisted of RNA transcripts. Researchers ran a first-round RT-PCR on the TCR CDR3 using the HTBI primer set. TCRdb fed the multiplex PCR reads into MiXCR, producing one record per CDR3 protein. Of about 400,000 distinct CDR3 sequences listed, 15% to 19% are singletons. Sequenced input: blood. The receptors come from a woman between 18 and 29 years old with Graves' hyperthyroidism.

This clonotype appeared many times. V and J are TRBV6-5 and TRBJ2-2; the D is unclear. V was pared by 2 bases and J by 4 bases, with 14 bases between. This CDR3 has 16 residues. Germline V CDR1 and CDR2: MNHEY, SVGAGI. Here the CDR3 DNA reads TGTGCCAGCAGTTACGCTGTAAGGGCCAGCACCGGGGAGCTGTTTTTT. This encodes CASSYAVRASTGELFF.

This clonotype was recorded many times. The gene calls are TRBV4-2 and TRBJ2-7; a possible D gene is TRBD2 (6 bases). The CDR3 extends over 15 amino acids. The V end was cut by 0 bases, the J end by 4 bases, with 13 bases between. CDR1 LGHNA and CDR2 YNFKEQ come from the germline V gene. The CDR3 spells CASSQEEGFPYEQYF. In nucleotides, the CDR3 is TGTGCCAGCAGCCAAGAGGAGGGGTTTCCTTACGAGCAGTACTTC.

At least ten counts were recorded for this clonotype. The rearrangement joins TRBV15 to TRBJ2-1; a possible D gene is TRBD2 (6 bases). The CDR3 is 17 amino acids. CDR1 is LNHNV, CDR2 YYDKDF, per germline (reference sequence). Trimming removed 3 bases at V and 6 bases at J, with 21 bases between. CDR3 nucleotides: TGTGCCACCAGCAGTAAAGGCTGGCGCGGGACGATCAATGAGCAGTTCTTC. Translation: CATSSKGWRGTINEQFF.

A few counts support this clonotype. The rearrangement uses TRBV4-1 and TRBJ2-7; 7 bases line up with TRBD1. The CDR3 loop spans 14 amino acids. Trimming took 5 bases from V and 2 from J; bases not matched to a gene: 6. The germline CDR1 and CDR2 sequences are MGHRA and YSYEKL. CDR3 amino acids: CASSARDRTYEQYF. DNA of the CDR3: TGCGCCAGCAGCGCCCGGGACAGAACCTACGAGCAGTACTTC.

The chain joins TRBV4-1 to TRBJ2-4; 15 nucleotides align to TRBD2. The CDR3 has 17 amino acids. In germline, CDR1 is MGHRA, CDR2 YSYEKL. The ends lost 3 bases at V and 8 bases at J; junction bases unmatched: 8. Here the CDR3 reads CASSQRGLAGGGYIQYF. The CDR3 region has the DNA TGCGCCAGCAGCCAGCGGGGACTAGCGGGGGGCGGGTACATTCAGTACTTC.

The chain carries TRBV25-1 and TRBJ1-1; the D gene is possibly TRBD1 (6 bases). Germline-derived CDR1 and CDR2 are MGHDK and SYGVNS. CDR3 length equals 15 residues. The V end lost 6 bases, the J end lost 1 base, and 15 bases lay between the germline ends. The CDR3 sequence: CASSAYRERNTEAFF. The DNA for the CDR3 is TGTGCCAGCAGCGCATACAGGGAACGGAACACTGAAGCTTTCTTT.

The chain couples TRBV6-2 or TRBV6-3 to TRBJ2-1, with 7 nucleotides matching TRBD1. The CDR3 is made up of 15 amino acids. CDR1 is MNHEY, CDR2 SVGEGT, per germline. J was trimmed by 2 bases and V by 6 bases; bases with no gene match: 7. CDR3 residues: CASSSGQTTYNEQFF. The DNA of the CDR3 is TGTGCCAGCAGCTCGGGACAGACAACCTACAATGAGCAGTTCTTC.

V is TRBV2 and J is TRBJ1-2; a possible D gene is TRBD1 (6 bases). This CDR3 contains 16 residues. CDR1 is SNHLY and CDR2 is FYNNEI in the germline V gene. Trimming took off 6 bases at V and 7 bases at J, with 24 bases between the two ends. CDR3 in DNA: TGTGCCAGCAGGGCGGGGGGCGCCGGTCTACCGGGTGGCTACACCTTC. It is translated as CASRAGGAGLPGGYTF.

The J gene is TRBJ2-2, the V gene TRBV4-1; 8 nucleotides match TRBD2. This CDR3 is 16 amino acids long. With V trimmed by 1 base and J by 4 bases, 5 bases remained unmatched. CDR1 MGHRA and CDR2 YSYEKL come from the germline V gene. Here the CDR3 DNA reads TGCGCCAGCAGCCAAGGCGGGGGGCCCCTCACCGGGGAGCTGTTTTTT. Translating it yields CASSQGGGPLTGELFF.

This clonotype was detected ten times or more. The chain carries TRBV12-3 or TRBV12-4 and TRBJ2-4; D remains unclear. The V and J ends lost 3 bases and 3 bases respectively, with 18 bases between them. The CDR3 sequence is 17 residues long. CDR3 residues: CASSFGLGWRRKNIQYF. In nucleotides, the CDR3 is TGTGCCAGCAGTTTTGGCCTGGGGTGGCGGCGCAAAAACATTCAGTACTTC.